Here is one T cell receptor beta chain with its context. Sorting used thawed, overnight-rested PBMC stained with anti-CD3, a viability dye and GMM-loaded CD1B tetramer. The CD1B tetramers carried C32 glucose monomycolate purified from Rhodococcus equi. PBMC for tetramer sorting were first depleted of CD14-expressing monocytes. Approximately 94,000 tetramer-negative cells were sorted from each donor. The data are from a study of T cells in tuberculosis. The length of the CDR3 is 16 residues. J lost 0 bases, V lost 4 bases, and 6 bases had no gene match. Germline CDR1 is SGHVS and CDR2 is FNYEAQ. Assay: immunoSEQ multiplex PCR; the TCRdb copy retains only in-frame clones and omits some. This table holds tens of thousands of clones, approximately 91% found once.

The chain combines TRBV7-6 with TRBJ2-7, with TRBD2 matching 10 bases. This receptor was taken from an adult woman with latent tuberculosis. Sequencing input: CD1b-GMM tetramer-negative cells sorted from PBMCs. The CDR3 region is CASSSPSGGVSYEQYF. DNA for the CDR3: TGTGCCAGCAGCTCCCCCAGCGGGGGGGTCTCCTACGAGCAGTACTTC.